This record concerns one T cell receptor (beta chain) sequence. Its antigen remains unidentified. Per the germline V gene, CDR1 is SGHAT and CDR2 is FQNNGV. V shed 5 bases, J shed 4 bases, and the junction held 9 bases outside the gene matches. CDR3 length: 16 amino acids. The source of the sample is a study of response to subunit inactivated influenza vaccine. TCRdb reanalysed the RT-PCR reads using MiXCR and keeps one entry per CDR3 protein. The table records roughly 500,000 distinct CDR3 sequences, approximately 15% of them present only once. Study-wide points: Authors suggested seasonal influenza vaccinations each recruit few new T cells.

Specimen: CD4+ T cells sorted from PBMCs, collected less than 30 months after vaccination. This receptor was obtained from a man between 45 and 75 years old who received an inactivated influenza vaccine. The chain uses TRBV11-2 and TRBJ2-1, with TRBD2 identical over 9 bases. For the CDR3, the DNA is TGTGCCAGCAGCGTAGGTCCTAGCGGGGTGTACAATGAGCAGTTCTTC. Protein: CASSVGPSGVYNEQFF.